This T cell receptor (beta chain) comes out of a study of blood T cells in healthy people across ages. General study results and limits: Naive and antigen-experienced cells could not be conclusively compared, given unsorted PBMCs.

Peripheral blood was drawn, 7.5 to 10 milliliters per donor. Isolated PBMCs totaled at least 7 million in each sample. The ends were cut back, 3 bases at V and 0 bases at J, with 9 bases in the middle. This CDR3 comprises 14 residues. CDR1 DFQATT and CDR2 SNEGSKA come from the germline V gene (reference sequence). This clonotype was seen more than once but under ten times. No antigen is known for it. The use of a sample-barcoded 5' primer and a J-beta primer mix characterized a second PCR of roughly 6 to 11 cycles. TCRdb reprocessed the 5' RACE reads with MiXCR, giving one entry per CDR3 protein. The data show around 800,000 distinct CDR3 sequences, with roughly 53% seen just once and roughly 40% held by the top ten.

Material for sequencing was blood. The V call is TRBV20-1, the J call TRBJ2-1; D is unresolved. This receptor was obtained from a man older than 75 in good health. The CDR3 is CSASTANSYNEQFF. Here the CDR3 DNA reads TGCAGTGCTAGCACGGCCAACTCCTACAATGAGCAGTTCTTC.